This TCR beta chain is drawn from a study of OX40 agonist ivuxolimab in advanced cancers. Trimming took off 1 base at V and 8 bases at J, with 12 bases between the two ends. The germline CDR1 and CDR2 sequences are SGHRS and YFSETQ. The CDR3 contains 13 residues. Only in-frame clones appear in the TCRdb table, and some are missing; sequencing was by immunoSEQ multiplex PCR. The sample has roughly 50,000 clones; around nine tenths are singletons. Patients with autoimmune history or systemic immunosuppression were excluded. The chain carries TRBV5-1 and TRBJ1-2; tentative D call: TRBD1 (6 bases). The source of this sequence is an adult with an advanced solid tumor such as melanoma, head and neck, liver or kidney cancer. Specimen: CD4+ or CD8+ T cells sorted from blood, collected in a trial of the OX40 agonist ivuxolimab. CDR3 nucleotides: TGCGCCAGCAGCTTGTCTGGGGGCGACGGCTACACCTTC. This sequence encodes CASSLSGGDGYTF.